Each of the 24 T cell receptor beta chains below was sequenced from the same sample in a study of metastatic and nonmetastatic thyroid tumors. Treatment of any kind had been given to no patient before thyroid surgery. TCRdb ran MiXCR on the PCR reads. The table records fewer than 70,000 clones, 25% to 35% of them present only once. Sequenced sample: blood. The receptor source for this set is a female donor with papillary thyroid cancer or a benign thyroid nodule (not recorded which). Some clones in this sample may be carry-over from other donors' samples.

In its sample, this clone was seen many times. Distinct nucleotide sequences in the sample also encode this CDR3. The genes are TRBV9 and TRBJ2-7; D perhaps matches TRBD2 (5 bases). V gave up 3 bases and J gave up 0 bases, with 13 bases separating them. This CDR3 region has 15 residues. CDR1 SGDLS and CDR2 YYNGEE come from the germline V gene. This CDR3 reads CASSGSYAGSYEQYF. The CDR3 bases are TGTGCCAGCAGCGGGTCTTACGCGGGCTCCTACGAGCAGTACTTC.

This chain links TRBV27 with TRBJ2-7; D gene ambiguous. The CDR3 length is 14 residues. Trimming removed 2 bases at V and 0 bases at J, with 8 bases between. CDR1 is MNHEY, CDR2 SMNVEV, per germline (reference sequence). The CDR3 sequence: CASSLIASSYEQYF. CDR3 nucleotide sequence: TGTGCCAGCAGTTTAATCGCTAGCTCCTACGAGCAGTACTTC.

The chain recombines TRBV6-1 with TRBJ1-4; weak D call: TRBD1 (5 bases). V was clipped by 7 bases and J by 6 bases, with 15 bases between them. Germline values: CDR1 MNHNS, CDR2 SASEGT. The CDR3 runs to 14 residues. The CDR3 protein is CASNRDFGDEKLFF. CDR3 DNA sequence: TGTGCCAGCAACCGGGACTTTGGGGATGAAAAACTGTTTTTT.

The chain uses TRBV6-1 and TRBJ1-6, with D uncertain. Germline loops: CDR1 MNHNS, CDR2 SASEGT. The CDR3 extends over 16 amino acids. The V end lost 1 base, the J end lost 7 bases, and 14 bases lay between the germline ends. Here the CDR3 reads CASSEDPLGGNSPLHF. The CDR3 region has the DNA TGTGCCAGCAGTGAAGATCCTCTGGGAGGAAATTCACCCCTCCACTTT.

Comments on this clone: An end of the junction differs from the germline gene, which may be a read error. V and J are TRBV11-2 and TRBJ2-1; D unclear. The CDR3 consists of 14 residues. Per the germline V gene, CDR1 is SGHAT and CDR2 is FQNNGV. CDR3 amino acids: CVSSLPPLVGEQFF. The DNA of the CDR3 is TGTGTCAGCAGCTTGCCGCCGCTCGTGGGTGAGCAGTTCTTC.

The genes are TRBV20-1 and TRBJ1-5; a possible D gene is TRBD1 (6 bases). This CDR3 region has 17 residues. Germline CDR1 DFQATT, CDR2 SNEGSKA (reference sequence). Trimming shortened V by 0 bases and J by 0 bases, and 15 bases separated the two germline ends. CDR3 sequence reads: CSARDAAGDYSNQPQHF. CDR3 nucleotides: TGCAGTGCTAGAGATGCGGCAGGGGACTATAGCAATCAGCCCCAGCATTTT.

DNA for the CDR3: TGTGCCAGCAGCCCCCAGGGCGATGGGGCCAACGTCCTGACTTTC. Amino acids: CASSPQGDGANVLTF. The chain recombines TRBV6-1 with TRBJ2-6; TRBD1 is a possible D gene (5 bases). The CDR3 is made up of 15 amino acids. The germline V gene has CDR1 MNHNS and CDR2 SASEGT. V lost 6 bases and J lost 3, with 12 bases in between.

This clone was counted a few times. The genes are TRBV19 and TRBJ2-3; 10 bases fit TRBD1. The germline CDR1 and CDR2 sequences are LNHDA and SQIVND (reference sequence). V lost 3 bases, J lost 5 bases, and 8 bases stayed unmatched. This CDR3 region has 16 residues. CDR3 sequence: CASSISGTGVRDTQYF. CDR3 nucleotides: TGTGCCAGTAGTATTTCCGGGACAGGGGTACGAGATACGCAGTATTTT.

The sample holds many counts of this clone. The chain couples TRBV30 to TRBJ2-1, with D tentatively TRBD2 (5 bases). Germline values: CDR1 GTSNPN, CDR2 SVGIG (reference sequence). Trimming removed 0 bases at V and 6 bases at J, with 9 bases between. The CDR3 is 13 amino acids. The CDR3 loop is CAWSVGILNEQFF. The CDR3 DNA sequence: TGTGCCTGGAGTGTCGGGATCCTCAATGAGCAGTTCTTC. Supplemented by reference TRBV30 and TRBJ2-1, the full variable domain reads SQTIHQWPATLVQPVGSPLSLECTVEGTSNPNLYWYRQAAGRGLQLLFYSVGIGQISSEVPQNLSASRPQDRQFILSSKKLLLSDSGFYLCAWSVGILNEQFFGPGTRLTVL.

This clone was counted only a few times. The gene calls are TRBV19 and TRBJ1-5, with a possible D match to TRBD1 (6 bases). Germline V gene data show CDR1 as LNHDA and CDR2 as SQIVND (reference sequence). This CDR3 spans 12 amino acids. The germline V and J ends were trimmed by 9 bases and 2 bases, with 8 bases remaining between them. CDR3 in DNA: TGTGCCAGCCGACAGGGCAATCAGCCCCAGCATTTT. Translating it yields CASRQGNQPQHF. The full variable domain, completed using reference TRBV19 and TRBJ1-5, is DGGITQSPKYLFRKEGQNVTLSCEQNLNHDAMYWYRQDPGQGLRLIYYSQIVNDFQKGDIAEGYSVSREKKESFPLTVTSAQKNPTAFYLCASRQGNQPQHFGDGTRLSIL.

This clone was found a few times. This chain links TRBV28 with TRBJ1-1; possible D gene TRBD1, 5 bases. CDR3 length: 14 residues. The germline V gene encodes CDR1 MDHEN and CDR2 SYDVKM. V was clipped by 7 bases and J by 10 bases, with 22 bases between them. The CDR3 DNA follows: TGTGCCAGCATCACGACGGGGGATAGTGGTGCAGCTTTCTTT. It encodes CASITTGDSGAAFF. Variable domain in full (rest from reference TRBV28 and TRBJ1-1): DVKVTQSSRYLVKRTGEKVFLECVQDMDHENMFWYRQDPGLGLRLIYFSYDVKMKEKGDIPEGYSVSREKKERFSLILESASTNQTSMYLCASITTGDSGAAFFGQGTRLTVV.

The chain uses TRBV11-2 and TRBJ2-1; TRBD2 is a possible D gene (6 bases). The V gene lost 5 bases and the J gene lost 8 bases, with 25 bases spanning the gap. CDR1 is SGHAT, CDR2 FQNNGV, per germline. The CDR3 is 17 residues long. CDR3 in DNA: TGTGCCAGCAGCCCGGCGCGGGGAGGACCACGGTCTGATGAGCAGTTCTTC. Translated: CASSPARGGPRSDEQFF.

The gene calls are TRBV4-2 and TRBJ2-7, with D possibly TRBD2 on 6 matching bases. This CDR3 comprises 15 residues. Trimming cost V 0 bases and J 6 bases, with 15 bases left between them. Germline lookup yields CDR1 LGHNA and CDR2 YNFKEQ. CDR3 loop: CASSQEGGTNFEQYF. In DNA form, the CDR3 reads TGTGCCAGCAGCCAAGAGGGCGGGACGAATTTCGAGCAGTACTTC.

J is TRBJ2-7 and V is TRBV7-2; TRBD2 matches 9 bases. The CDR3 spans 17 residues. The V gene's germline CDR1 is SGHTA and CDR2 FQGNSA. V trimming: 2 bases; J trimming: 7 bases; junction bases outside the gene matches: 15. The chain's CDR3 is CASSLSAAGGALGEQYF. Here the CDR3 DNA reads TGTGCCAGCAGCTTAAGCGCGGCGGGGGGGGCTCTTGGAGAGCAGTACTTC.

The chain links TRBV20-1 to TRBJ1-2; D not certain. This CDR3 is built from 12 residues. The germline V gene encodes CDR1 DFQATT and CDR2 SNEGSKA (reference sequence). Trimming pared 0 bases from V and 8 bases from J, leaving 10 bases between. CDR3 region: CSARDGTGGYTF. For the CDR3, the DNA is TGCAGTGCTAGAGATGGAACGGGGGGCTACACCTTC.

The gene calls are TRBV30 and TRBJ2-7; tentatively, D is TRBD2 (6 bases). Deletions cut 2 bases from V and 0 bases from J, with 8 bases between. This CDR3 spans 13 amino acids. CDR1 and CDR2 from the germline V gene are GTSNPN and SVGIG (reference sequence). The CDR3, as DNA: TGTGCCTGGAGTTTGGGGGGCTCCTACGAGCAGTACTTC. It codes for CAWSLGGSYEQYF.

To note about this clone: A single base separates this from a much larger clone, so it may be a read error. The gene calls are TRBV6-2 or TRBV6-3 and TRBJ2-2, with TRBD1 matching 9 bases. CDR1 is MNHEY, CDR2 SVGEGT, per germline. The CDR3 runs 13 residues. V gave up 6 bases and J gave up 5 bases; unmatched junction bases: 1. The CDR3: CASRGTGTGELFF. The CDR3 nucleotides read TGTGCCAGCAGGGGGACAGGGACCGGGGAGCTGTTTTTT.

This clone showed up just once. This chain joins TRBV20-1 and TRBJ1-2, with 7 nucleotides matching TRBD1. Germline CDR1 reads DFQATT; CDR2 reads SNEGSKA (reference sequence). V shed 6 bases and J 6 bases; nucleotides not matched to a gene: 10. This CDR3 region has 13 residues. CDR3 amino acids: CSADRDARDGYTF. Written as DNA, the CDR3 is TGCAGTGCCGACAGGGACGCCAGGGATGGCTACACCTTC.

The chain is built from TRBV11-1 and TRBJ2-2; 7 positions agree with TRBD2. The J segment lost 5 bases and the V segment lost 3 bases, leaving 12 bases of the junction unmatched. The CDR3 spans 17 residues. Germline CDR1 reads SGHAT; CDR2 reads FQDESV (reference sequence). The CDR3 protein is CASSFLGGSSGTGELFF. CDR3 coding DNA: TGTGCCAGCAGCTTCCTCGGCGGGAGCTCGGGTACCGGGGAGCTGTTTTTT.

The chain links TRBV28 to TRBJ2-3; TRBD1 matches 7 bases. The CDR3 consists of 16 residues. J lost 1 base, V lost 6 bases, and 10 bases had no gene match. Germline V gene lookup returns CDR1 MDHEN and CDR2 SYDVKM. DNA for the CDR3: TGTGCCAGCAGCCAAAACAGGGGACCCGGCACAGATACGCAGTATTTT. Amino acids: CASSQNRGPGTDTQYF. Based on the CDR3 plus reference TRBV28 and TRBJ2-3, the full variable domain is DVKVTQSSRYLVKRTGEKVFLECVQDMDHENMFWYRQDPGLGLRLIYFSYDVKMKEKGDIPEGYSVSREKKERFSLILESASTNQTSMYLCASSQNRGPGTDTQYFGPGTRLTVL.

The CDR3 here is CATFGPFPGYTF. The DNA for the CDR3 is TGTGCCACTTTTGGCCCGTTTCCAGGCTACACCTTC. This rearrangement joins TRBV19 to TRBJ1-2, with D hard to call. Trimming removed 10 bases from V and 8 bases from J, with 17 bases in between. CDR3 size: 12 residues. The germline V gene encodes CDR1 LNHDA and CDR2 SQIVND (reference sequence).

The CDR3: CASSYRGGYHPETQYF. CDR3 sequence (DNA): TGTGCCAGCAGTTACCGAGGGGGGTATCATCCAGAGACCCAGTACTTC. The chain employs TRBV6-2 or TRBV6-3 and TRBJ2-5; tentatively, D is TRBD1 or TRBD2 (6 bases each). The CDR3 length is 16 residues. Germline CDR1 is MNHEY and CDR2 is SVGEGT. The germline V and J ends were trimmed by 2 bases and 4 bases, with 17 bases remaining between them.

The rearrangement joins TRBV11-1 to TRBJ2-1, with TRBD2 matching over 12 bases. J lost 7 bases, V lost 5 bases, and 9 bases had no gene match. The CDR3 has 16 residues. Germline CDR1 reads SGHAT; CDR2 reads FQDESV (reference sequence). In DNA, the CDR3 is TGTGCCAGCAGCCCGACTAGCGGGAGAACTTTTAATGAGCAGTTCTTC. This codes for CASSPTSGRTFNEQFF.

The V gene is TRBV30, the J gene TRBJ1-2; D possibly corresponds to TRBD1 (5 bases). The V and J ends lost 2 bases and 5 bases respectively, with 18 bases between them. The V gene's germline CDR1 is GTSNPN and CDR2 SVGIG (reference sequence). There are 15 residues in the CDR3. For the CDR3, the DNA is TGTGCCTGGAGTTCGACAGCTCTAACTTTATATGGCTACACCTTC. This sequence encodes CAWSSTALTLYGYTF. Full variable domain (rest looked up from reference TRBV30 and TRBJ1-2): SQTIHQWPATLVQPVGSPLSLECTVEGTSNPNLYWYRQAAGRGLQLLFYSVGIGQISSEVPQNLSASRPQDRQFILSSKKLLLSDSGFYLCAWSSTALTLYGYTFGSGTRLTVV.